The clone carrying this TCR beta chain was seen a handful of times. The sample belongs to a study of blood T cell repertoires in COVID-19. CDR3 size: 14 residues. Looked up from germline, CDR1 is MGHDK and CDR2 is SYGVNS. V was clipped by 4 bases and J by 3 bases, with 9 bases between them. TCRdb's table, derived via immunoSEQ multiplex PCR, lists solely in-frame clones and lacks some. Found here are about 210,000 clones, 80% to 90% of them singletons; the top ten hold about a tenth. V and J are TRBV25-1 and TRBJ1-4, with D uncertain. The sequenced sample was PBMCs or T cells enriched from blood (not recorded which). The source is a man between 18 and 29 years old with acute COVID-19. DNA for the CDR3: TGTGCCAGCAGTGGAGACAAAGCTAATGAAAAACTGTTTTTT. The encoded protein is CASSGDKANEKLFF.